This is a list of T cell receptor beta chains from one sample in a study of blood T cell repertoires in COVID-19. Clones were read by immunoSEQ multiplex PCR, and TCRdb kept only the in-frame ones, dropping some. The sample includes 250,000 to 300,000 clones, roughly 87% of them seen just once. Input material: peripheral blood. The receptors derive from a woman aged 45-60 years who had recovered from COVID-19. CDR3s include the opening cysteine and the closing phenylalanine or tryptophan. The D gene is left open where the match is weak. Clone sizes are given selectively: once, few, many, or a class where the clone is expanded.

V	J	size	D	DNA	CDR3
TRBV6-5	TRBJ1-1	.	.	TGTGCCAGCAGTTACGACCCGGTCAGGACTGAAGCTTTCTTT	CASSYDPVRTEAFF
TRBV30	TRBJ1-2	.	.	TGTGCCTGGAAGTTCCTGGGAGAAAACTATGGCTACACCTTC	CAWKFLGENYGYTF
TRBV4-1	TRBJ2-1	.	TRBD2	TGCGCCAGCAGCCCCGTCCCCAAAGCGGGAGCCTACAATGAGCAGTTCTTC	CASSPVPKAGAYNEQFF
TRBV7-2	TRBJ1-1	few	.	TGTGCCAGCAGCTTTGCCGGGTCGACTGAAGCTTTCTTT	CASSFAGSTEAFF
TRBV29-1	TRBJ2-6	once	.	TGCAGCGTCGCCGGTTCGAGGGAGATGGGCCCTGGGGCCAACGTCCTGACTTTC	CSVAGSREMGPGANVLTF
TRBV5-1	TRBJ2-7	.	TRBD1	TGCGCCAGCAGACCTGGGACAGCAGTTTACGAGCAGTACTTC	CASRPGTAVYEQYF
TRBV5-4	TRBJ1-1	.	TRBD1	TGTGCCAGCAGCTTGGCAGGGGGCGGAACTGAAGCTTTCTTT	CASSLAGGGTEAFF
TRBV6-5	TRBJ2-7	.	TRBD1	TGTGCCAGCAGTATACAGGGGGATAGGTACGAGCAGTACTTC	CASSIQGDRYEQYF
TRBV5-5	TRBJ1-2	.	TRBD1	TGTGCCAGCAGCGAAGGCGGGACAGGGGGGTATGGCTACACCTTC	CASSEGGTGGYGYTF
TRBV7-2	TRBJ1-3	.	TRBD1	TGTGCCAGCAGCCTCCGGTGGGACAGGGTATCCGGAAACACCATATATTTT	CASSLRWDRVSGNTIYF
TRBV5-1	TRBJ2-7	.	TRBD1	TGCGCCAGCAGCTTGGGACAGGGAAGAGAGCAGTACTTC	CASSLGQGREQYF
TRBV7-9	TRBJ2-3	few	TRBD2	TGTGCCAGCAGCCCCGTCGGCGCGGGAGGCACAGATACGCAGTATTTT	CASSPVGAGGTDTQYF
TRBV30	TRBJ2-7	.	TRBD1	TGTGCCTGGAGTCCGATAAACAGGGGAGAGCAGTACTTC	CAWSPINRGEQYF
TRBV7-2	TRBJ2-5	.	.	TGTGCCAGCAGCTTAGGGGCTAGTGGACGGGGGGAGACCCAGTACTTC	CASSLGASGRGETQYF
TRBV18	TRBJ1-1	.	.	TGTGCCAGCTCACCACCCGGCAGGGCTGCCGATGGGTCTGAAGCTTTCTTT	CASSPPGRAADGSEAFF
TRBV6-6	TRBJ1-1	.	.	TGTGCCAGCAGTTACCTGGGGGCAGGCACTGAAGCTTTCTTT	CASSYLGAGTEAFF
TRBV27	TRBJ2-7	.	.	TGTGCCAGCAGTTTACGGGTCCAGGGTCCACACGAGCAGTACTTC	CASSLRVQGPHEQYF
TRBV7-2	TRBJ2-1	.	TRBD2	TGTGCCAGCAGATCTACTAGCGGGAGGGCCTACAATGAGCAGTTCTTC	CASRSTSGRAYNEQFF
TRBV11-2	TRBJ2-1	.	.	TGTGCCAGCAGCCCGACTAAGGCCTACAATGAGCAGTTCTTC	CASSPTKAYNEQFF
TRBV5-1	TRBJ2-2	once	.	TGCGCCAGCACCCAGGGGGGCGGGGAGCTGTTTTTT	CASTQGGGELFF
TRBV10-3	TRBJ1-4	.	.	TGTGCCATCGGGGGACTTGGGGCTGGTGAAAAACTGTTTTTT	CAIGGLGAGEKLFF
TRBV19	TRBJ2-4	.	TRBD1	TGTGCCAGTAGAAACTCGGGGACAGGGCCCCAAAACATTCAGTACTTC	CASRNSGTGPQNIQYF
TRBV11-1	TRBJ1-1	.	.	TGTGCCAGCAGCTTAGGGGACAACCTCTACACTGAAGCTTTCTTT	CASSLGDNLYTEAFF
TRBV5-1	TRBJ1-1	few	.	TGCGCCAGCAGCTTGTCCGGGTTTACTGAAGCTTTCTTT	CASSLSGFTEAFF
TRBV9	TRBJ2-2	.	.	TGTGCCAGCAGCGTAGCAGTGGGAGCCGGGGAGCTGTTTTTT	CASSVAVGAGELFF
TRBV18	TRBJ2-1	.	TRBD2	TGTGCCAGCTCACGACGGGAGGGCCCCAATGAGCAGTTCTTC	CASSRREGPNEQFF
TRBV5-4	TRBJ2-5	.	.	TGTGCCAGCAGCTCCGGGGGACGCCAAGAGACCCAGTACTTC	CASSSGGRQETQYF
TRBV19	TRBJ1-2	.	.	TGTGCCAGTATGCCCCGGGGACTTAACTATGGCTACACCTTC	CASMPRGLNYGYTF
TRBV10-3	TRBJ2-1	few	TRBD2	TGTGCCATCAGTGGGGAAGGGACTAGCGGGATCCGTTCCTACAATGAGCAGTTCTTC	CAISGEGTSGIRSYNEQFF
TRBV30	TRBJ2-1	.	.	TGTGCCTGGAGTGGACTAGTGTGGAATGAGCAGTTCTTC	CAWSGLVWNEQFF
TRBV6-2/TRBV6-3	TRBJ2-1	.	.	TGTGCCAGCAGTTATTCCAGCGGTTCTTTGGATGAGCAGTTCTTC	CASSYSSGSLDEQFF
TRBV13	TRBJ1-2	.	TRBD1	TGTGCCAGCAGCTTAGGACAGGGGGAAGGCTATGGCTACACCTTC	CASSLGQGEGYGYTF
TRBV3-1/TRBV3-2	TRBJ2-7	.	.	TGTGCCAGCAGCCAAGGTGGTGCGGGGAGCCACGAGCAGTACTTC	CASSQGGAGSHEQYF
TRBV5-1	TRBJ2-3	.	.	TGCGCCAGCAGCCGGGGGTGGGACTGGAGCACAGATACGCAGTATTTT	CASSRGWDWSTDTQYF
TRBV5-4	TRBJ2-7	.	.	TGTGCCAGCAGCCCCGGGGGATTCTACGAGCAGTACTTC	CASSPGGFYEQYF
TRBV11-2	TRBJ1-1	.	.	TGTGCCAGCAGCTTGGCCTGGGGGGTGAAGTTAACTGAAGCTTTCTTT	CASSLAWGVKLTEAFF
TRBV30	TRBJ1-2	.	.	TGTGCCTGGAGCGCCTCGGGCAGGGGATGGGGCTACACCTTC	CAWSASGRGWGYTF
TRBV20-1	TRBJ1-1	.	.	TGCAGTGCTAGCCGCACAGGTGAAGCTTTCTTT	CSASRTGEAFF
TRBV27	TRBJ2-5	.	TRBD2	TGTGCCACCAGACCTCTCTTTGACTGGACTAGCGGTTCCCAAGAGACCCAGTACTTC	CATRPLFDWTSGSQETQYF
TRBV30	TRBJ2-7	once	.	TGTGCCTGGAGTGTACAGGACGAGCAGTACTTC	CAWSVQDEQYF
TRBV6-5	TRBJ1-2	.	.	TGTGCCAGCAGTTACGGTGGCCTCAGGAACTATGGCTACACCTTC	CASSYGGLRNYGYTF
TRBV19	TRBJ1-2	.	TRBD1	TGTGCCAGTAGTATGAACAGGGGCATCTATGGCTACACCTTC	CASSMNRGIYGYTF
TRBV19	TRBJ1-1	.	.	TGTGCCAGTAGTATATACATAGGGGCTCCTGAAGCTTTCTTT	CASSIYIGAPEAFF
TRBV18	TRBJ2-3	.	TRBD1	TGTGCCAGCTCACCGGTAGGGGGCCATCGGGGCACAGATACGCAGTATTTT	CASSPVGGHRGTDTQYF
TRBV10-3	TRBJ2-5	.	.	TGTGCCATCAGTGAGCCCGGGGTCCAAGAGACCCAGTACTTC	CAISEPGVQETQYF
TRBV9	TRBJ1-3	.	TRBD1	TGTGCCAGCAGCGTAGTGCCGGGACAGGGAAGCACCATATATTTT	CASSVVPGQGSTIYF
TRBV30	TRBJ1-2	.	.	TGTGCCTGGAGTGACAGGGCCTATGGCTACACCTTC	CAWSDRAYGYTF